This T cell receptor beta chain was identified in a study of blood T cell repertoires in COVID-19. The J segment lost 4 bases and the V segment lost 3 bases, leaving 12 bases of the junction unmatched. The CDR3 spans 16 residues. Germline V gene data show CDR1 as DFQATT and CDR2 as SNEGSKA (reference sequence). Adults between about 18 and 95 years of age took part from under 25 US areas. In assigning cohorts, the study relied on participant-reported clinical history. Before they entered the study, exposed participants had met a COVID-19 case within 2 weeks. Original processing methods: By means of reference gene primer amplification, nucleated cell counts were estimated. The protocol was immunoSEQ multiplex PCR, while the TCRdb copy is restricted to in-frame clones and leaves out a portion. D and trimming come from the DNA, and the V and J calls and clone size come from that table. The table shows more than 150,000 clones, with more than 75% occurring only once.

The chain is built from TRBV20-1 and TRBJ2-5, with 9 nucleotides matching TRBD2. The clonotype originates from a man aged 60 to 69 who had been exposed to COVID-19. Material: PBMCs or T cells enriched from blood (not recorded which). The CDR3 DNA sequence: TGCAGTGCTAGTGTGCCTAGCGGGACGTTCGGAGAGACCCAGTACTTC. Its protein is CSASVPSGTFGETQYF.